This T cell receptor beta chain originates from a study of shared clonotypes between healthy human individuals (dated by TCRdb to the early 2020s). In the study overall: A few men and a couple of women, aged 18 to 49 years, made up the cohort. For each donor, CD4 naive and CD4 memory were each run on three plates, CD8 naive on two plates, and CD8 memory on one plate. The study deeply sequenced blood TCR repertoires of five healthy adults to estimate repertoire size and the extent of clonotype sharing between individuals. To increase sequencing depth and limit assay-specific biases, different laboratories used diverse techniques to prepare libraries and sequence TCR repertoires. Between about 0.94 and 8.9 billion PBMCs per donor were obtained by leukapheresis.

The donors were healthy, HIV-negative adults with no recently reported acute infections or vaccinations. Every donor was a Caucasian adult residing in Nashville, Tennessee, USA. CD4+ T cells were enriched through magnetic negative selection, after which naive cells were positively selected on CD45RA and the remaining negative fraction served as the memory subset. After blood collection by leukapheresis, PBMCs were isolated using Ficoll-Histopaque density gradient centrifugation and then cryopreserved in the vapor phase of liquid nitrogen. Purity and quantity of every magnetically sorted T cell population were checked by analytical flow cytometry. Genomic DNA was isolated from every sorted fraction and measured by UV absorbance on a Nanodrop 2000c. Results the study describes overall, beyond this receptor: Estimated clonotype richness was generally larger for naive than for memory subsets. Rarefaction of sorted-subset datasets indicated incomplete sequencing despite the large sequencing depth. Sharing across several donors was observed for roughly 5% of naive CD4, 3% to 4% of naive CD8, about 2.5% of memory CD4, and around 0.4% of memory CD8 clonotypes. Because the study included a small number of donors, the genetic and exposure-history diversity represented was limited. Sampling was restricted to blood, and TCR repertoires in tissues likely differ from the TCR repertoires found in blood. Higher generation probabilities were observed for clonotypes shared by all four sorted-subset donors than for non-shared clonotypes. Pairwise subsampling indicated that sequencing depth was expected to affect the degree of clonotype sharing among donors.

Using the deep immunoSEQ assay, TCR CDR3 regions were amplified from genomic DNA by multiplex PCR. Extracted genomic DNA from each cell subset was spread evenly across all wells of several immunoSEQ 96-well plates, with each plate serving as a replicate. For sorted subsets, approximately 210 ng genomic DNA, equal to tens of thousands of T cell genomes, was loaded into each replicate PCR. Purified libraries were quantified with a Qubit 3.0 fluorometer, sized on a Bioanalyzer 2100, and re-quantified with the KAPA Library Quantification kit. A separate single-read 150-cycle Illumina NextSeq 550 flow cell was used to sequence each immunoSEQ 96-well plate. For the original study's pipeline: Because the immunoSEQ output held only junctional sequences and lacked quality scores, the filtering could not match the filtering applied to full-length reads. Sequences were annotated with PyIR, a Python wrapper for IgBLAST v1.9, and V/J genes and CDR3 were assigned using IMGT germline references. Reads were removed for weak V/J assignments (E-value above 1e-6), missing CDR3, stop codons, out-of-frame junctions, or ambiguous translated residues. A V3J clonotype was defined by an identical inferred V gene, J gene, and CDR3 amino acid sequence. Percentage overlap between repertoires was computed as shared unique clonotypes divided by the size of the smaller repertoire. RTK rarefaction, the Chao1 estimator, and Recon v2.1 estimates of unobserved clonotypes were used to assess repertoire richness. OLGA was used to compute generation probabilities for all TCRbeta clonotypes that the gDNA method yielded from several donors. TCRdb holds this immuneACCESS table with in-frame rearrangements only. Some clones are missing; in checked studies, unresolved V genes explain under half, and the rest has no known cause. V and J calls and clone size are copied from that table; D and trimming were computed from the DNA. Within this sample are more than 400,000 clones, with almost 97% of them counted one time only. Roughly 0.06% of the sample lies in the top ten.

About this clone itself: Its antigen remains undetermined. No much larger clone is present one base from it, and per-base qualities are unavailable.

Trimming takes 5 bases from V and 0 bases from J, and the germline ends sit 11 bases apart. CDR1 MDHEN and CDR2 SYDVKM are derived from the germline V gene. Inclusive of the bounding cysteine and phenylalanine, the CDR3 is 14 residues long. The sequence is cut down to CDR3 DNA, 42 bases in frame from base 1. Sequencing used naive CD4+ T cells sorted from blood. The sample's cell subset or site label, decoded: CD45RA+ positively selected. Recombination connected TRBV28 to TRBJ2-7, with TRBD2 perhaps the D gene, on 6 matching bases. The clonotype originates from a woman aged 25 to 39 in good health. The base sequence is TGTGCCAGCAGTCAGACTAGGAGCTCCTACGAGCAGTACTTC. The translation is CASSQTRSSYEQYF.